This TCR beta chain was documented in a study of OX40 agonist ivuxolimab in advanced cancers. The wider study: Prior therapy, whether anti-PD-1, anti-PD-L1 or anti-CTLA-4, was allowed, and 40% had some. Study-wide results and caveats: CD8+ T cells were the subset that, on average, had more expanded clones than CD4+. CD4+ and CD8+ blood T cells expanded clonally by week 6 at 0.1 to 3.0 mg/kg.

As concerns this clone: Its antigen is not identified.

Only in-frame clones appear in the TCRdb table, and some are missing; sequencing was by immunoSEQ multiplex PCR. The table shows tens of thousands of clones, with 82% occurring only once. V lost 7 bases, J lost 6 bases, and 13 bases lay in between. The CDR3 is 13 amino acids. Per germline, CDR1 MNHNS and CDR2 SASEGT. The source of this sequence is an adult with an advanced solid tumor such as melanoma, head and neck, liver or kidney cancer. The starting material was CD4+ or CD8+ T cells sorted from blood, obtained in a trial of the OX40 agonist ivuxolimab. The chain employs TRBV6-1 and TRBJ1-5; D is possibly TRBD1 (6 bases). This CDR3 is CASIPGVGQPQHF. CDR3 nucleotides: TGTGCCAGCATCCCAGGGGTGGGTCAGCCCCAGCATTTT.